This TCR beta chain comes out of a study of CD8 T cells in Susac syndrome. Whole-study context: Patients with Susac syndrome were therapy-naive, on corticosteroids, or on intravenous immunoglobulin alone at blood draw.

Peripheral blood CD8+ and CD4+ T cells were profiled by TCR beta sequencing. Random hexamers were used to reverse transcribe an amount of roughly 0.5 to 1 ug RNA. TCRdb called the immunoSEQ multiplex PCR reads again in MiXCR, with one record for every CDR3 protein. Of some 210,000 distinct CDR3 sequences in the sample, less than 95% were seen once. Germline CDR1 KGHSH, CDR2 LQKENI. The V gene lost 1 base and the J gene lost 0 bases, with 16 bases spanning the gap. CDR3 size: 17 residues. This rearrangement joins TRBV18 to TRBJ2-7; perhaps TRBD2 as D (8 bases). Sample: CD4+ T cells from PBMCs. The TCR comes from a human donor with Susac syndrome. DNA of the CDR3: TGTGCCAGCTCACCACTTAGCGGGACAGACTACTCCTACGAGCAGTACTTC. It is translated as CASSPLSGTDYSYEQYF.